The T cell receptor beta chain under discussion was sequenced for a study of somatic mutations in cytotoxic T cells in rheumatoid arthritis. Overall study results and limits: Significant differences in CD8+ T-cell clonality were not found between rheumatoid arthritis patients and healthy controls (age-matched). The largest CD8+ clone made up over 20% of CD8+ cells in about an eighth of the 65 patients. Rheumatoid arthritis patients showed CD8+ clonality increasing with age, unlike healthy controls.

Repertoires were generated with immunoSEQ multiplex PCR, while TCRdb's copy carries only in-frame clones and drops some. The sample carries some 40,000 clones, about 84% recorded once. A word on this clone: Antigen: not known.

Researchers isolated CD4+ and CD8+ cells by positive magnetic bead selection and then checked their purity by flow cytometry. The length of the CDR3 is 15 residues. Trimming removed 4 bases from V and 0 bases from J, with 11 bases in between. CDR1 and CDR2 (germline): SGHRS, YFSETQ. The rearrangement joins TRBV5-1 to TRBJ2-1; D remains ambiguous. The clonotype originates from a man aged 40-50 years in good health. What was sequenced was CD8+ T cells sorted from blood. CDR3 coding DNA: TGCGCCAGCAGCCAGGAAGGTAGCTCCTACAATGAGCAGTTCTTC. As protein: CASSQEGSSYNEQFF. Full variable domain (missing parts from reference TRBV5-1 and TRBJ2-1): KAGVTQTPRYLIKTRGQQVTLSCSPISGHRSVSWYQQTPGQGLQFLFEYFSETQRNKGNFPGRFSGRQFSNSRSEMNVSTLELGDSALYLCASSQEGSSYNEQFFGPGTRLTVL.